The 16 T cell receptor beta chains listed next were all sequenced from one sample in a study of cytomegalovirus exposure and HLA in healthy donors. The PCR was carried out with 60 Vbeta primers and 13 Jbeta primers. The table came from immunoSEQ multiplex PCR; TCRdb's copy has only in-frame clones and leaves some out. The sample has some 51,000 clones; roughly 70% are singletons. Sequenced sample: PBMCs. The receptors stem from a man aged 40-49 years in good health and CMV-seropositive.

The chain carries TRBV18 and TRBJ2-5; 7 bases match TRBD2. There are 14 residues in the CDR3. The germline gives CDR1 KGHSH, CDR2 LQKENI. The V gene end was trimmed by 2 bases and the J gene end by 4 bases; junction bases not matched to a gene: 4. This CDR3 is CASSPKGGGETQYF. CDR3 in DNA: TGTGCCAGCTCACCAAAAGGCGGGGGAGAGACCCAGTACTTC.

The chain employs TRBV7-2 and TRBJ2-7; D is undetermined. Between the trimmed V and J ends, which lost 5 bases and 4 bases, there was a span of 15 bases. This CDR3 region has 14 residues. Germline V gene sequence: CDR1 SGHTA, CDR2 FQGNSA. The CDR3 DNA reads as TGTGCCAGCAGCCTAAGCACGGTTAGTTACGAGCAGTACTTC. Translated: CASSLSTVSYEQYF. Based on the CDR3 plus reference TRBV7-2 and TRBJ2-7, the full variable domain is GAGVSQSPSNKVTEKGKDVELRCDPISGHTALYWYRQSLGQGLEFLIYFQGNSAPDKSGLPSDRFSAERTGGSVSTLTIQRTQQEDSAVYLCASSLSTVSYEQYFGPGTRLTVT.

V and J are TRBV5-1 and TRBJ2-5; 9 nucleotides align to TRBD1. The germline V gene has CDR1 SGHRS and CDR2 YFSETQ. After removal of 4 bases from V and 4 bases from J, the junction contained 5 bases not matched to a gene. This CDR3 region has 14 residues. CDR3 loop: CASSPGTGRETQYF. CDR3 coding DNA: TGCGCCAGCAGCCCCGGGACAGGGCGAGAGACCCAGTACTTC.

The chain couples TRBV5-1 to TRBJ2-2, with TRBD2 matching over 7 bases. Germline V CDR1 and CDR2: SGHRS, YFSETQ. CDR3 size: 16 residues. Germline trimming cut 1 base from V and 4 bases from J; bases unmatched to any gene: 7. CDR3 region: CASSLIPGGFTGELFF. The CDR3, as DNA: TGCGCCAGCAGCTTGATCCCCGGGGGGTTCACCGGGGAGCTGTTTTTT.

The gene calls are TRBV5-4 and TRBJ2-3, with 7 nucleotides matching TRBD1. The germline CDR1 and CDR2 sequences are SGHNT and YYREEE (reference sequence). The V segment lost 0 bases and the J segment 2 bases; nucleotides outside the gene matches: 6. The CDR3 covers 16 residues. The CDR3 region has the DNA TGTGCCAGCAGCTTGGGACCGGGACAGCCCACAGATACGCAGTATTTT. Translating gives CASSLGPGQPTDTQYF.

In DNA, the CDR3 is TGTGCCAGCAGTGATAGGACACGTACCTACGAGCAGTACTTC. Translated, it gives CASSDRTRTYEQYF. J is TRBJ2-7 and V is TRBV2, with D possibly being TRBD1 (5 bases). The CDR3 is 14 residues long. The ends were cut back, 3 bases at V and 2 bases at J, with 11 bases in the middle. Germline CDR1 and CDR2: SNHLY and FYNNEI.

The rearrangement uses TRBV2 and TRBJ2-1; D perhaps matches TRBD2 (5 bases). Trimming left V 1 base short and J 12 bases short, with 10 bases between. Germline V gene lookup returns CDR1 SNHLY and CDR2 FYNNEI. This CDR3 is 12 amino acids long. The CDR3, as DNA: TGTGCCAGCAGTGAAGGAGGGTTGGGGCAGTTCTTC. Protein sequence: CASSEGGLGQFF.

The V gene is TRBV10-3, the J gene TRBJ2-3; D is perhaps TRBD2 (6 bases). Trimming left V 11 bases short and J 15 bases short, with 18 bases between. Germline CDR1 reads ENHRY; CDR2 reads SYGVKD. This CDR3 has 10 amino acids. Here the CDR3 DNA reads TGTGCCTTTACGGGACTGCCACTATATTTT. It codes for CAFTGLPLYF.

The chain employs TRBV25-1 and TRBJ2-1; no definite D call. Germline CDR1 and CDR2: MGHDK and SYGVNS. Trimming pared 2 bases from V and 4 bases from J, leaving 12 bases between. The CDR3 totals 15 residues. The CDR3 coding sequence is TGTGCCAGCAGTGAAGTCCAGGCGAATTACAATGAGCAGTTCTTC. Its translation: CASSEVQANYNEQFF.

The rearrangement joins TRBV7-2 to TRBJ1-2; D uncertain. The CDR3 has 13 amino acids. In germline, CDR1 is SGHTA, CDR2 FQGNSA. With 5 bases removed from V and 6 bases from J, the gap between germline ends came to 13 bases. The chain's CDR3 is CASSRERQDGYTF. CDR3 in DNA: TGTGCCAGCAGCCGAGAGCGGCAGGATGGCTACACCTTC. Full variable domain (remainder filled in from reference TRBV7-2 and TRBJ1-2): GAGVSQSPSNKVTEKGKDVELRCDPISGHTALYWYRQSLGQGLEFLIYFQGNSAPDKSGLPSDRFSAERTGGSVSTLTIQRTQQEDSAVYLCASSRERQDGYTFGSGTRLTVV.

This clone was seen once. This chain joins TRBV6-5 and TRBJ2-2; tentative D call: TRBD2 (6 bases). The CDR3 covers 15 residues. Germline CDR1 MNHEY, CDR2 SVGAGI. The V gene lost 6 bases and the J gene lost 6 bases, with 17 bases spanning the gap. CDR3 bases: TGTGCCAGCAGGAAAGGGACTCCTCGCCCCGGGGAGCTGTTTTTT. As protein: CASRKGTPRPGELFF.

The chain links TRBV7-9 to TRBJ1-5; D might be TRBD1 (5 bases). Germline assignment: CDR1 SEHNR and CDR2 FQNEAQ (reference sequence). The CDR3 has 16 residues. V gave up 5 bases and J gave up 1 base, with 15 bases separating them. CDR3 in amino acids: CASSRSSDRSNQPQHF. In nucleotides, the CDR3 is TGTGCCAGCAGCCGTTCCTCCGACAGAAGCAATCAGCCCCAGCATTTT.

For this clone: A read error is likely, as this CDR3 ends without the conserved phenylalanine or tryptophan. This chain uses TRBV30 with TRBJ1-1; no reliable D call. The V end lost 3 bases, the J end lost 4 bases, and 12 bases lay between the germline ends. Germline V gene data show CDR1 as GTSNPN and CDR2 as SVGIG (reference sequence). This CDR3 is built from 13 residues. The CDR3 DNA is TGTGCCTGGAGGCAGGCGGGTGGCACTGAAGCTTTCGTT. Protein: CAWRQAGGTEAFV.

The chain combines TRBV7-9 with TRBJ1-1; 11 nucleotides align to TRBD1. J lost 3 bases, V lost 3 bases, and 9 bases had no gene match. The CDR3 loop spans 17 amino acids. Germline V gene lookup returns CDR1 SEHNR and CDR2 FQNEAQ (reference sequence). The CDR3 loop is CASSLGFRDRGDTEAFF. The CDR3 nucleotides are TGTGCCAGCAGCTTGGGGTTTCGGGACAGGGGGGACACTGAAGCTTTCTTT.

This rearrangement joins TRBV5-1 to TRBJ2-3; tentative D call: TRBD2 (6 bases). CDR1 is SGHRS and CDR2 is YFSETQ in the germline V gene. The CDR3 covers 15 residues. With 4 bases removed from V and 3 bases from J, the gap between germline ends came to 15 bases. This chain's CDR3 is CASSPVGGETDTQYF. The CDR3 DNA reads as TGCGCCAGCAGCCCAGTCGGGGGTGAGACAGATACGCAGTATTTT.

The chain couples TRBV6-6 to TRBJ2-5, with 10 bases fitting TRBD1. V trimming: 0 bases; J trimming: 9 bases; junction bases outside the gene matches: 10. Germline V gene lookup returns CDR1 MNHNY and CDR2 SVGAGI (reference sequence). The CDR3 loop spans 16 amino acids. As DNA, the CDR3 is TGTGCCAGCAGTTACTCGATGGGACAGGGGTCCGGAGCCCAGTACTTC. Translating it yields CASSYSMGQGSGAQYF.